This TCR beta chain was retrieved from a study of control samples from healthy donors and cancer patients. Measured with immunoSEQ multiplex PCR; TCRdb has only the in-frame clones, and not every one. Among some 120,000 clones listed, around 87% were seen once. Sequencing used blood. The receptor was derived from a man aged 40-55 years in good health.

The CDR3 spells CASSPLGSTDTQYF. CDR3 in DNA: TGTGCCAGCAGCCCACTGGGGAGCACAGATACGCAGTATTTT. The V call is TRBV11-2, the J call TRBJ2-3, with D uncertain. From germline, CDR1 is SGHAT and CDR2 FQNNGV. V dropped 5 bases and J dropped 0 bases, with 9 bases sitting between them. The CDR3 loop spans 14 amino acids.